These 14 T cell receptor beta chains were sequenced from one sample in a study of blood T cell repertoires in COVID-19. Here immunoSEQ multiplex PCR was the method, and the copy in TCRdb shows in-frame clones only, minus some. Here the sample spans some 240,000 clones, over 70% being singletons. The sequenced material came from peripheral blood. The origin of the receptors is a woman between 70 and 85 years old with acute or convalescent COVID-19.

This rearrangement joins TRBV7-3 to TRBJ1-1; 7 bases are shared with TRBD1. The germline V gene has CDR1 SGHTA and CDR2 FQGTGA. V shed 5 bases, J shed 0 bases, and the junction held 3 bases outside the gene matches. The CDR3 runs 14 residues. This CDR3 is CASSPGTVNTEAFF. The CDR3 region has the DNA TGTGCCAGCAGCCCAGGGACAGTGAACACTGAAGCTTTCTTT.

The chain is built from TRBV6-2 or TRBV6-3 and TRBJ2-5; D perhaps matches TRBD1 (6 bases). CDR1 MNHEY and CDR2 SVGEGT come from the germline V gene. V was clipped by 5 bases and J by 4 bases, with 32 bases between them. The CDR3 extends over 20 amino acids. CDR3 bases: TGTGCCAGCAGTCAGGGGAGTCGCGGTAGTTTAGGGTCCATGCGAGAGACCCAGTACTTC. Translation gives CASSQGSRGSLGSMRETQYF.

The V gene is TRBV28, the J gene TRBJ2-2; the match to TRBD2 covers 8 bases. After removal of 0 bases from V and 4 bases from J, the junction contained 4 bases not matched to a gene. Germline V gene sequence: CDR1 MDHEN, CDR2 SYDVKM. The CDR3 contains 16 residues. CDR3 coding DNA: TGTGCCAGCAGTTTATGGCGGGGGGCCCTCACCGGGGAGCTGTTTTTT. This sequence encodes CASSLWRGALTGELFF.

V gene TRBV3-1 (or the pseudogene TRBV3-2) combines with J gene TRBJ2-1; 7 nucleotides align to TRBD2. In germline, CDR1 is LGHDT, CDR2 YNNKEL (reference sequence). Unmatched junction bases numbered 16, after V lost 4 bases and J lost 7 bases. The CDR3 runs to 17 residues. The CDR3 DNA is TGTGCCAGCAGCCGCCAGGACGGCGGGGGTCCTAGGAATGAGCAGTTCTTC. As protein: CASSRQDGGGPRNEQFF.

The chain uses TRBV2 and TRBJ2-7, with 10 bases identical to TRBD1. After removal of 4 bases from V and 3 bases from J, the junction contained 3 bases not matched to a gene. Germline CDR1 is SNHLY and CDR2 is FYNNEI. The CDR3 sequence is 14 residues long. The CDR3 DNA is TGTGCCAGCAGTGGGACAGGGGGATTCTACGAGCAGTACTTC. It encodes CASSGTGGFYEQYF.

The chain joins TRBV18 to TRBJ2-1; 11 bases line up with TRBD1. The CDR3 spans 15 residues. With 3 bases clipped from V and 4 bases from J, the junction kept 2 bases outside the gene matches. Germline assignment: CDR1 KGHSH and CDR2 LQKENI. CDR3: CASSPGQGAYNEQFF. The CDR3 nucleotides read TGTGCCAGCTCACCTGGACAGGGGGCTTACAATGAGCAGTTCTTC.

The chain has TRBV21-1 and TRBJ2-7; TRBD1, the table's D call, lacks a check against the DNA. TRBV21-1 is flagged as a pseudogene. The CDR3 has 17 amino acids. CDR3: CASSKASPVTGSYEQYV. CDR3 sequence (DNA): TGTGCCAGCAGCAAAGCCTCTCCGGTGACAGGGTCCTACGAGCAGTACGTC.

The V and J genes are TRBV7-2 and TRBJ2-7; 7 positions match TRBD1. CDR1 SGHTA and CDR2 FQGNSA come from the germline V gene. The trim removed 5 bases at V and 1 base at J, leaving 8 bases unmatched. The CDR3 consists of 15 residues. The CDR3 DNA is TGTGCCAGCAGCCCCCGACAGGGACGTTCCTACGAGCAGTACTTC. Amino acids: CASSPRQGRSYEQYF.

This sequence joins TRBV3-1 (or the pseudogene TRBV3-2) and TRBJ2-1; D possibly corresponds to TRBD1 (5 bases). Trimming left V 2 bases short and J 6 bases short, with 11 bases between. There are 14 residues in the CDR3. Germline CDR1 LGHDT, CDR2 YNNKEL (reference sequence). The CDR3 DNA is TGTGCCAGCAGCCAAAGGGAAAGGGGCAATGAGCAGTTCTTC. Translating it yields CASSQRERGNEQFF.

This clone appeared once. The chain is built from TRBV5-4 and TRBJ1-1; 7 bases match TRBD1. CDR1 and CDR2 (germline): SGHNT, YYREEE (reference sequence). After removal of 0 bases from V and 3 bases from J, the junction contained 5 bases not matched to a gene. CDR3 size: 15 residues. The CDR3 reads CASSLGQGVDTEAFF. The CDR3 nucleotides are TGTGCCAGCAGCTTGGGCCAGGGGGTGGACACTGAAGCTTTCTTT. The entire variable domain, with the rest obtained from reference TRBV5-4 and TRBJ1-1, is as follows: ETGVTQSPTHLIKTRGQQVTLRCSSQSGHNTVSWYQQALGQGPQFIFQYYREEENGRGNFPPRFSGLQFPNYSSELNVNALELDDSALYLCASSLGQGVDTEAFFGQGTRLTVV.

In its sample, this clone was seen a few times. The V and J genes are TRBV5-1 and TRBJ2-7, with TRBD2 matching 7 bases. This CDR3 comprises 14 residues. Germline CDR1 is SGHRS and CDR2 is YFSETQ. J was trimmed by 6 bases and V by 4 bases; bases with no gene match: 10. The CDR3 protein is CASSLGLDRAEQYF. The CDR3 nucleotides read TGCGCCAGCAGCCTCGGACTAGATAGGGCCGAGCAGTACTTC.

This clone has just one count. The chain joins TRBV9 to TRBJ2-3, with a tentative D call TRBD2 (6 bases). The CDR3 runs to 17 residues. Germline-derived CDR1 and CDR2 are SGDLS and YYNGEE. Between the trimmed V and J ends, which lost 0 bases and 5 bases, there was a span of 19 bases. The CDR3 reads CASSVGGRTDYGDTQYF. DNA for the CDR3: TGTGCCAGCAGCGTAGGAGGGAGGACTGACTATGGAGATACGCAGTATTTT.

The chain links TRBV24-1 to TRBJ2-3; TRBD1 matches at 8 bases. In germline, CDR1 is KGHDR, CDR2 SFDVKD. The CDR3 sequence is 17 residues long. After removal of 4 bases from V and 6 bases from J, the junction contained 14 bases not matched to a gene. CDR3 nucleotide sequence: TGTGCCACCAGTGACCCTGACAGGGGCCCACACACCGATACGCAGTATTTT. It is translated as CATSDPDRGPHTDTQYF.

A few counts support this clone. The chain employs TRBV5-1 and TRBJ1-4; D gene ambiguous. Trimming shortened V by 4 bases and J by 0 bases, and 7 bases separated the two germline ends. Germline CDR1 reads SGHRS; CDR2 reads YFSETQ. CDR3 length equals 14 residues. For the CDR3, the DNA is TGCGCCAGCAGCCTCGGGGCAACTAATGAAAAACTGTTTTTT. Protein sequence: CASSLGATNEKLFF.